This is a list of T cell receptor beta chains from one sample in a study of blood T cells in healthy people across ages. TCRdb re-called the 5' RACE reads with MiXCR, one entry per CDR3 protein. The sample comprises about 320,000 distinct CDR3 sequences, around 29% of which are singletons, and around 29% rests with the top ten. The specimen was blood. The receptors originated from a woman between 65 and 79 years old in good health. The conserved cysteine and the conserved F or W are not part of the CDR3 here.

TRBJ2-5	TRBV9	ASSARAGGGETQY
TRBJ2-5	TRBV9	ASSVAGGVWETQY
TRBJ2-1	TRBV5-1	ASSPPLAGAGEQF
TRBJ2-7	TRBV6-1	ASSMAYEQY
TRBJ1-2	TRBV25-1	ASSDSRDGGYT
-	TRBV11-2	ASSYTEYNEQF
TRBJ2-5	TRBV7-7	ASSLNGRQEETQY
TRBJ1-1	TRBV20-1	SASRVLATEAF
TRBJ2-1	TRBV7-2	AKRQGSGNEQF
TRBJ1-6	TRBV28	ASRTGDRPSPLH
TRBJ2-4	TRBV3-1	ASSPWTSAKNIQY
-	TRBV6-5	ASYRRGGYEQY
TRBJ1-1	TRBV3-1	ASSTRQGNTEAF
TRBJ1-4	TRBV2	ASGSPVEKLF
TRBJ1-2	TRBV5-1	ASSPGLATEGAGYT
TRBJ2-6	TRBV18	ASLLTTSGANVLT
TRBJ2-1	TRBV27	ASRLYNEQF
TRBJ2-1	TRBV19	ASSTPTGHSYNEQF
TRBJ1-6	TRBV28	ASRPGGQRNSPLH
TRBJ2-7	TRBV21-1	ASSIPPAGAGEQY
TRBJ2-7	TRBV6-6	ASSAPGGRGEQY
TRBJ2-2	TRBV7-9	ASSPFSGRANTGELF
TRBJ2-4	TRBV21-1	ASSKWVHHPAKNIQY
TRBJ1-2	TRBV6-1	ASSRDRKEFSNGYT
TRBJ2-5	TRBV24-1	ATSDGAQETQY
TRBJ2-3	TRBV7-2	ASSLNWETSTDTQY
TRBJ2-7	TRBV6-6	ASSYSRGGSIDEQY
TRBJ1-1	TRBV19	ASSTDLRRNTEAF
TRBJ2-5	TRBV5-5	ASSLGAGGGQETQY
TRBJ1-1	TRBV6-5	ASSYRGQRNTEAF
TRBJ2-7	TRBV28	ASGLAGAQLFYGQY
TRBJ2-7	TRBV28	ASSLSQSYEQY
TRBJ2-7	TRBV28	ASSMSRGVYEQY
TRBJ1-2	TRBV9	ASSESPGDRNYGYT
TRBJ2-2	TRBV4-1	ASTQSVGEGGELF
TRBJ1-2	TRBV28	ASRPGEWGYGYT
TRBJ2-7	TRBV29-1	SVDLAGSYEQY
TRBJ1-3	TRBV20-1	SASLGGPGNTIY
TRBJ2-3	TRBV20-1	SARDNRGSNTDTQY
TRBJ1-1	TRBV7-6	ASSSAGQALGAF
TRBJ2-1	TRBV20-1	SAGDYNEQF
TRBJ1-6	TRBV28	ASSLWSGRGYNSPLH
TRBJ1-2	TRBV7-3	ASRPGELGGYT
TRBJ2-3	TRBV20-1	SASPEQREGGTQY
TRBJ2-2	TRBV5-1	ASSLASGRGTGELF
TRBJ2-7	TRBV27	ASSATGPEQY
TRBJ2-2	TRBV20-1	SARAPTGYTGELF
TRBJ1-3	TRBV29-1	SVGDRSGNTIY
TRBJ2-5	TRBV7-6	ASSLMEETQY
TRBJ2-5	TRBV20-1	SAPGADQETQY
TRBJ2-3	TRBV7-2	ASRPPGLASDTQY
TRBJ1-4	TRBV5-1	ASRAGRYNEKLF
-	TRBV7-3	ASSRGNDEQF
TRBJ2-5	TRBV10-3	AISAQGGGETQY